This section outlines one T cell receptor beta chain sequence together with its context. The sample comes from a study of blood T cell repertoires in COVID-19. Sequencing used immunoSEQ multiplex PCR; TCRdb keeps in-frame clones, though not all of them. The table lists about 200,000 clones, 80% to 95% of them singletons. Germline V gene sequence: CDR1 SGHAT, CDR2 FQDESV (reference sequence). V was pared by 8 bases and J by 8 bases, with 12 bases between. CDR3 length: 11 residues. The sequenced sample was peripheral blood. The chain carries TRBV11-1 and TRBJ1-1; D not certain. This TCR derives from a man between 45 and 60 years old with acute or convalescent COVID-19. In nucleotides, the CDR3 is TGTGCCAGCGGGCGGACGGGAGAAGCTTTCTTT. This codes for CASGRTGEAFF.